This is a list of T cell receptor beta chains from one sample in a study of T-cell reconstitution after alpha-beta-depleted transplantation in children. Each CDR3 protein is one row after TCRdb ran MiXCR on the PCR reads. The table has 500,000 or so distinct CDR3 sequences, roughly 33% seen once. Sequencing was performed on PBMCs from the stem cell graft donor, taken from the stem cell graft. The receptors stem from a human donor who donated a stem cell graft to a child with aplastic anemia. The CDR3 runs from the conserved cysteine through the conserved F or W. Expanded clones are given a class, and other clones once, few, many or no size at all.

clone_size v_call cdr3_aa
once TRBV6-5 CASSYRGRGWTSGSYEQYF
NA TRBV5-1 CASSLAVVNEQFF
NA TRBV6-5 CASSYGTGVGGANVLTF
NA TRBV24-1 CATSGGQGIYNEQFF
few TRBV7-2 CASSLTAREGRDTQYF
once TRBV18 CASSPPAGRTDTQYF
NA TRBV7-2 CASRSLGSGHSRFPPGPNYGYTF
many TRBV7-6 CASSLAGTGELFF
few TRBV29-1 CSVEPSGSSYNEQFF
NA TRBV7-9 CASSLRDGSSYNSPLHF
NA TRBV11-1 CASSSGGQGAGTDTQYF
NA TRBV7-2 CASSSIIAGVTDTQYF
few TRBV12-3/TRBV12-4 CASTHAANTEAFF
NA TRBV19 CASSIGGTGVYEQYF
NA TRBV2 CASMSRANTEAFF
NA TRBV19 CASSISGSPSGSNQPQHF
NA TRBV11-2 CASSLGRILAGSTDTQYF
NA TRBV9 CASSVASFAGRYEQYF
few TRBV6-2/TRBV6-3 CASSQSASGRGYTGELFF
few TRBV7-2 CASSSTLSYEQYF
few TRBV29-1 CSVRTSDNQPQHF
NA TRBV12-3/TRBV12-4 CASTPRAHITGELFF
NA TRBV20-1 CSARPIQGDNSPLHF
NA TRBV29-1 CSTETGSYGYTF
many TRBV7-2 CASSQTSLETQYF
NA TRBV9 CASSVAAGEETQYF
NA TRBV6-1 CASNAETRFSPVGSDTQYF
few TRBV4-3 CASSHNRYGYTF
few TRBV7-2 CASSRAAVQETQYF
NA TRBV5-1 CASSLAQGGGREQYF
few TRBV19 CASSIISYNEQFF
NA TRBV29-1 CSDYQGTNTEAFF
NA TRBV7-2 CASSPWDYEQYF
NA TRBV12-3/TRBV12-4 CASSLGQGEETQYF
once TRBV7-9 CASSFSTGEETQYF
few TRBV4-2 CASSQDNTGEIYGYTF
NA TRBV7-2 CASSTTGTRNTGELFF
NA TRBV5-1 CASSNWGLDTEAFF
few TRBV5-1 CASSAAGSADTQYF
few TRBV7-2 CASSLAGTGVKFF
NA TRBV28 CASPKPGSNTEAFF
NA TRBV3-1 CASSQTSGNLYYEQYF
few TRBV12-3/TRBV12-4 CASSLASKAEAFF
NA TRBV7-2 CASSLVTGSQETQYF
NA TRBV29-1 CSVASVTDTQYF
NA TRBV7-2 CASTIGQPYEQYF
NA TRBV6-1 CATRTGGFTEAFF
NA TRBV6-1 CASSLGTGGATETFF
NA TRBV12-3/TRBV12-4 CASTTETGSSLNF
NA TRBV24-1 CATSDPGLHQETQYF
NA TRBV4-2 CASSQSRDSEQFF
NA TRBV7-8 CASSLAGGGTQYF
NA TRBV3-1 CASSQMETQYF
NA TRBV6-1 CASTKEKYGEDSPLHF
few TRBV20-1 CSAKGRSYNEQFF
NA TRBV25-1 CASSVLEETQYF
NA TRBV11-2 CASSWRGAGREGNSPLHF
few TRBV20-1 CSARDRLNRNTEAFF
few TRBV20-1 CSARDPGTGDYEQYF
many TRBV12-3/TRBV12-4 CASSVHRGLNTEAFF